This TCR beta chain was found in a study of T cells in Graves' hyperthyroidism and ophthalmopathy. Whole-study results and caveats: Within blood appeared most thyroid clonotypes that had expanded above 0.001.

This clonotype was counted at least ten times. Its specificity is unknown. TCR beta CDR3 regions were amplified from RNA. Initially, a first-round RT-PCR of the TCR CDR3 employed the HTBI primer set. TCRdb re-called the multiplex PCR reads with MiXCR, one entry per CDR3 protein. The table has around 280,000 distinct CDR3 sequences, roughly an eighth seen once; the top ten hold roughly 7.7%. The CDR3 loop spans 15 amino acids. V shed 6 bases, J shed 5 bases, and the junction held 9 bases outside the gene matches. The germline V gene has CDR1 MDHEN and CDR2 SYDVKM. Patients counted as stable if ophthalmopathy did not develop within 18 months. Hyperthyroidism patients were newly diagnosed, had disease duration under 2 months, and were aged 18 to 65 years. Clinical symptoms, serum thyroxine, TRAb, thyroid ultrasound and orbital computed tomography established diagnosis.

This TCR was recovered from a woman aged 40 to 50 with Graves' hyperthyroidism. Sequencing was performed on blood. This sequence joins TRBV28 and TRBJ2-7, with 11 bases identical to TRBD2. Here the CDR3 DNA reads TGTGCCAGCAGGCCCACTTTAGCGGGAGGGGACGAGCAGTACTTC. Translated, it gives CASRPTLAGGDEQYF.